The rows below give T cell receptor beta chains drawn from one sample of a study of T cells in Graves' hyperthyroidism and ophthalmopathy. TCRdb recomputed calls from the multiplex PCR reads with MiXCR, one row per CDR3 protein. The sample carries approximately 610,000 distinct CDR3 sequences, 15% to 20% recorded once. Sequenced sample: blood. The receptors were gathered from a woman under 30 with Graves' hyperthyroidism. CDR3s include the opening cysteine and the closing phenylalanine or tryptophan. A D gene is named only where the DNA matches it firmly. Clone sizes are given selectively: once, few, many, or a class where the clone is expanded.

D gene | CDR3 length | clone size | J gene | V gene | CDR3 protein | CDR3 DNA
. | 14 | many | TRBJ2-1 | TRBV20-1 | CSARDFSSYNEQFF | TGCAGTGCTAGGGACTTCAGCTCCTACAATGAGCAGTTCTTC
TRBD2 | 14 | . | TRBJ2-7 | TRBV27 | CASSFSPSGYEQYF | TGTGCCAGCAGTTTCTCTCCTAGCGGCTACGAGCAGTACTTC
. | 13 | many | TRBJ1-1 | TRBV6-5 | CASSSRVRTEAFF | TGTGCCAGCAGTTCCCGAGTACGCACTGAAGCTTTCTTT
. | 13 | many | TRBJ1-1 | TRBV30 | CAWDGRVGTEAFF | TGTGCCTGGGACGGACGTGTCGGAACTGAAGCTTTCTTT
. | 13 | . | TRBJ2-1 | TRBV10-3 | CAIRGTSYNEQFF | TGTGCCATCAGGGGGACTTCCTACAATGAGCAGTTCTTC
TRBD2 | 15 | many | TRBJ2-3 | TRBV29-1 | CSVGVAGGLTDTQYF | TGCAGCGTTGGAGTAGCGGGAGGACTCACAGATACGCAGTATTTT
TRBD2 | 20 | . | TRBJ2-1 | TRBV2 | CASSEDGLAGGKGSYNEQFF | TGTGCCAGCAGTGAAGACGGGCTAGCGGGAGGAAAAGGCTCCTACAATGAGCAGTTCTTC
. | 14 | few | TRBJ2-5 | TRBV10-1 | CAILGRDRQETQYF | TGCGCCATTCTGGGGAGGGACAGACAAGAGACCCAGTACTTC
. | 16 | . | TRBJ2-3 | TRBV12-3/TRBV12-4 | CASSSTRQGYTNTQYF | TGTGCCAGCAGTTCGACGCGGCAGGGATATACTAATACGCAGTATTTT
. | 13 | few | TRBJ2-4 | TRBV7-9 | CASSFESKNIQYF | TGTGCCAGCAGCTTCGAATCCAAAAACATTCAGTACTTC
. | 19 | many | TRBJ2-7 | TRBV28 | CASSPNSWDLTKSPYEQYF | TGTGCCAGCAGTCCAAACTCTTGGGACCTAACTAAAAGTCCGTACGAGCAGTACTTC
. | 14 | few | TRBJ1-5 | TRBV19 | CASKFGGVVQPQHF | TGTGCCAGTAAATTCGGGGGCGTTGTTCAGCCCCAGCATTTT
. | 14 | many | TRBJ1-1 | TRBV2 | CASSERGQNTEAFF | TGTGCCAGCAGTGAACGCGGACAGAACACTGAAGCTTTCTTT
TRBD1 | 14 | . | TRBJ2-5 | TRBV25-1 | CASSDLGQEETQYF | TGTGCCAGCAGTGATTTGGGACAGGAAGAGACCCAGTACTTC
TRBD2 | 15 | many | TRBJ2-1 | TRBV2 | CASSGVGTSVTLQFF | TGTGCCAGCAGTGGTGTTGGGACTAGCGTCACACTCCAGTTCTTC
. | 17 | . | TRBJ1-6 | TRBV20-1 | CSASVIMAGGGNSPLHF | TGCAGTGCTAGCGTGATTATGGCAGGCGGGGGGAATTCACCCCTCCACTTT
. | 16 | few | TRBJ1-2 | TRBV20-1 | CSASEQGLNFNYGYTF | TGCAGTGCTAGTGAGCAAGGCCTGAACTTTAACTATGGCTACACCTTC
TRBD1 | 14 | many | TRBJ1-4 | TRBV5-5 | CASTRDSFNEKLFF | TGTGCCAGCACCCGGGACAGCTTTAATGAAAAACTGTTTTTT
. | 19 | few | TRBJ2-7 | TRBV5-1 | CASSLRGSDPLWSSYEQYF | TGCGCCAGCAGCTTGAGGGGCTCAGACCCCCTTTGGAGCTCCTACGAGCAGTACTTC
. | 15 | . | TRBJ2-4 | TRBV6-1 | CASSEAGEVKNIQYF | TGTGCCAGCAGTGAAGCGGGAGAAGTCAAAAACATTCAGTACTTC
TRBD2 | 15 | once | TRBJ2-5 | TRBV28 | CASSATSGREETQYF | TGTGCCAGCAGTGCGACTAGCGGGAGGGAAGAGACCCAGTACTTC
TRBD2 | 14 | many | TRBJ2-3 | TRBV20-1 | CSAPRTSGTDTQYF | TGCAGTGCTCCCAGGACTAGCGGCACAGATACGCAGTATTTT
. | 15 | . | TRBJ2-7 | TRBV4-3 | CASSQMRGLPYEQYF | TGCGCCAGCAGCCAAATGCGGGGCCTGCCCTACGAGCAGTACTTC
TRBD1 | 17 | few | TRBJ2-3 | TRBV7-8 | CASSLLQGGKSTDTQYF | TGTGCCAGCAGCTTACTACAGGGGGGAAAAAGCACAGATACGCAGTATTTT
TRBD2 | 16 | many | TRBJ2-7 | TRBV4-2 | CASSQEGGGVSYEQYF | TGTGCCAGCAGCCAAGAAGGCGGGGGAGTCTCCTACGAGCAGTACTTC
. | 15 | few | TRBJ2-7 | TRBV7-9 | CASSYSNGGSYEQYF | TGTGCCAGCAGCTACAGTAACGGGGGTTCCTACGAGCAGTACTTC
. | 10 | . | TRBJ2-5 | TRBV29-1 | CSVESMAQYF | TGCAGCGTTGAATCGATGGCCCAGTACTTC
TRBD2 | 16 | . | TRBJ2-7 | TRBV4-1 | CASSLSSGGATYEQYF | TGCGCCAGCAGCCTATCTAGCGGGGGGGCGACCTACGAGCAGTACTTC
. | 16 | medium-sized | TRBJ2-3 | TRBV7-2 | CASSLMGLKISDTQYF | TGTGCCAGCAGTCTTATGGGGCTGAAGATCTCAGATACGCAGTATTTT
TRBD2 | 15 | . | TRBJ2-5 | TRBV10-3 | CAISGLAGGGETQYF | TGTGCCATCAGCGGACTAGCGGGAGGTGGAGAGACCCAGTACTTC
TRBD2 | 15 | few | TRBJ2-7 | TRBV3-1 | CASSQEPAGAYEQYF | TGTGCCAGCAGCCAAGAACCGGCGGGAGCCTACGAGCAGTACTTC
. | 14 | many | TRBJ2-7 | TRBV5-5 | CASSLEWGNYEQYF | TGTGCCAGCAGCTTGGAGTGGGGGAACTACGAGCAGTACTTC
TRBD1 | 15 | few | TRBJ2-7 | TRBV28 | CASRNVGTAPYEQYF | TGTGCCAGCAGGAATGTCGGGACAGCCCCCTACGAGCAGTACTTC
. | 13 | . | TRBJ2-7 | TRBV14 | CASSQVLAYEQYF | TGTGCCAGCAGCCAAGTCCTAGCCTACGAGCAGTACTTC
. | 16 | many | TRBJ2-1 | TRBV7-2 | CASSLVPGGVGNEQFF | TGTGCCAGCAGCTTAGTCCCAGGGGGGGTCGGCAATGAGCAGTTCTTC
. | 14 | many | TRBJ1-2 | TRBV7-2 | CASSFDSTNYGYTF | TGTGCCAGCAGCTTCGACAGTACTAACTATGGCTACACCTTC
TRBD2 | 14 | many | TRBJ2-1 | TRBV28 | CATTGGSSYNEQFF | TGTGCCACCACTGGCGGGAGCTCCTACAATGAGCAGTTCTTC
. | 14 | many | TRBJ1-1 | TRBV18 | CASSPQGRNTEAFF | TGTGCCAGCTCACCACAGGGGAGGAACACTGAAGCTTTCTTT
. | 14 | many | TRBJ1-4 | TRBV30 | CAFRGTTTNEKLFF | TGTGCCTTCCGGGGGACCACAACTAATGAAAAACTGTTTTTT
TRBD1 | 21 | . | TRBJ1-5 | TRBV6-2/TRBV6-3 | CASPLRETANKQGDHNQPQHF | TGTGCCAGCCCGCTTCGAGAGACAGCTAATAAACAGGGGGACCACAATCAGCCCCAGCATTTT
. | 15 | many | TRBJ1-6 | TRBV2 | CASIRPLGVNSPLHF | TGTGCCAGCATTCGTCCGCTGGGGGTCAATTCACCCCTCCACTTT
TRBD2 | 16 | many | TRBJ2-1 | TRBV14 | CASSTSGRALFNEQFF | TGTGCCAGCAGCACTAGCGGGAGGGCCTTGTTCAATGAGCAGTTCTTC
TRBD1 | 14 | few | TRBJ2-1 | TRBV6-1 | CASSTGTDVNEQFF | TGTGCCAGCAGTACCGGGACAGACGTCAATGAGCAGTTCTTC
. | 15 | many | TRBJ1-5 | TRBV12-3/TRBV12-4 | CASSGGQKSNQPQHF | TGTGCCAGCAGCGGTGGACAGAAGAGCAATCAGCCCCAGCATTTT
TRBD1 | 15 | many | TRBJ1-2 | TRBV19 | CASRSGTGYNYGYTF | TGTGCCAGTAGGTCCGGGACAGGGTATAATTATGGCTACACCTTC
TRBD1 | 16 | few | TRBJ2-1 | TRBV7-9 | CASSPPGQGRYNEQFF | TGTGCCAGCAGCCCCCCCGGACAGGGAAGATACAATGAGCAGTTCTTC
TRBD2 | 15 | few | TRBJ2-5 | TRBV24-1 | CATSGGDSGQETQYF | TGTGCCACCAGTGGGGGAGATAGCGGGCAAGAGACCCAGTACTTC
. | 14 | many | TRBJ2-7 | TRBV2 | CASRGLSGTYEQYF | TGTGCCAGCAGAGGGCTTAGCGGCACCTACGAGCAGTACTTC
. | 10 | few | TRBJ2-5 | TRBV5-1 | CAIEGETQYF | TGCGCCATCGAAGGAGAGACCCAGTACTTC
. | 14 | . | TRBJ2-1 | TRBV19 | CASSIQQAYLEQFF | TGTGCCAGTAGTATCCAGCAGGCCTATCTGGAGCAGTTCTTC
TRBD1 | 14 | . | TRBJ2-5 | TRBV6-2/TRBV6-3 | CATEDRGVQETQYF | TGTGCCACGGAAGACAGGGGGGTCCAAGAGACCCAGTACTTC